These 24 T cell receptor beta chains came from one sample sequenced in a study of STAT5B mutations in CD4+ large granular lymphocyte leukemia. The repertoire was sequenced with immunoSEQ multiplex PCR; TCRdb's copy has only in-frame clones and lacks some. The table has about 26,000 clones, just under 80% seen once. The sample comprised CD4+ T cells from blood buffy coats. The receptors were sampled from a human donor in good health.

The chain carries TRBV5-4 and TRBJ2-2; 9 bases match TRBD2. This CDR3 region has 16 residues. Germline CDR1 reads SGHNT; CDR2 reads YYREEE (reference sequence). The trim removed 4 bases at V and 0 bases at J, leaving 4 bases unmatched. The CDR3 protein is CASSAGGTANTGELFF. CDR3 sequence (DNA): TGTGCCAGCAGCGCGGGGGGGACAGCGAACACCGGGGAGCTGTTTTTT.

The chain combines TRBV18 with TRBJ2-3, with D possibly being TRBD2 (5 bases). With 3 bases removed from V and 0 bases from J, the gap between germline ends came to 7 bases. Germline V lookup: CDR1 KGHSH, CDR2 LQKENI. The CDR3 loop spans 14 amino acids. The CDR3 DNA reads TGTGCCAGCTCACCTAGCGCGAGCACAGATACGCAGTATTTT. Its protein is CASSPSASTDTQYF.

The chain carries TRBV19 and TRBJ1-2; 7 bases match TRBD1. This CDR3 has 15 residues. Germline lookup yields CDR1 LNHDA and CDR2 SQIVND (reference sequence). The V gene end was trimmed by 6 bases and the J gene end by 2 bases; junction bases not matched to a gene: 9. The CDR3, as DNA: TGTGCCAGTAGCAAGACCGAACAGGGGAACTATGGCTACACCTTC. Its translation is CASSKTEQGNYGYTF.

This chain uses TRBV28 with TRBJ1-1; 10 bases map to TRBD1. CDR1 and CDR2 (germline): MDHEN, SYDVKM. The trim removed 2 bases at V and 10 bases at J, leaving 10 bases unmatched. The CDR3 length is 15 residues. CDR3 protein: CASSLPSTGTGAAFF. The CDR3 coding sequence is TGTGCCAGCAGTTTACCTTCCACCGGGACAGGGGCAGCTTTCTTT.

V gene TRBV18 combines with J gene TRBJ2-1, with D perhaps TRBD1 (5 bases). CDR3 length: 15 amino acids. V lost 6 bases to trimming and J lost 7 bases, with 19 bases between them. Germline lookup yields CDR1 KGHSH and CDR2 LQKENI. CDR3 residues: CASSPGAERMNEQFF. For the CDR3, the DNA is TGTGCCAGCTCCCCTGGGGCGGAGAGGATGAATGAGCAGTTCTTC.

A few counts support this clone. The gene calls are TRBV2 and TRBJ1-5; D is undetermined. CDR1 and CDR2 from the germline V gene are SNHLY and FYNNEI. V lost 1 base and J 1 base, leaving 2 bases between the germline ends. The CDR3 loop spans 13 amino acids. The CDR3 DNA is TGTGCCAGCAGTGAAGAGAGCAATCAGCCCCAGCATTTT. It specifies CASSEESNQPQHF.

This chain connects TRBV7-8 to TRBJ2-5; TRBD2 is a possible D gene (5 bases). Germline assignment: CDR1 SGHVS and CDR2 FQNEAQ. V was cut by 5 bases and J by 5 bases, with 9 bases left in between. This CDR3 comprises 12 residues. The DNA of the CDR3 is TGTGCCAGCAGCCGCGACTATGAGACCCAGTACTTC. Protein: CASSRDYETQYF.

This clone appeared a few times. The J gene is TRBJ1-1, the V gene TRBV14; D gene unclear. Trimming took off 1 base at V and 2 bases at J, with 5 bases between the two ends. From germline, CDR1 is SGHDN and CDR2 FVKESK. This CDR3 comprises 13 residues. The CDR3 DNA reads TGTGCCAGCAGCCAAGCACCAAACACTGAAGCTTTCTTT. It specifies CASSQAPNTEAFF.

In this sample, this clone turned up a few times. The chain links TRBV30 to TRBJ1-5; D gene uncertain. Deletions cut 1 base from V and 5 bases from J, with 9 bases between. Germline CDR1 is GTSNPN and CDR2 is SVGIG (reference sequence). The CDR3 runs 13 residues. The CDR3: CAWSAEWDQPQHF. CDR3 nucleotide sequence: TGTGCCTGGAGTGCGGAATGGGATCAGCCCCAGCATTTT.

The chain joins TRBV28 to TRBJ2-6; 8 bases are a match to TRBD1. Per germline, CDR1 MDHEN and CDR2 SYDVKM. The CDR3 has 16 amino acids. V trimming: 3 bases; J trimming: 8 bases; junction bases outside the gene matches: 9. The DNA for the CDR3 is TGTGCCAGCAGTTTGGTTCGACAGGGGATAACCAACGTCCTGACTTTC. Translated, it gives CASSLVRQGITNVLTF.

V is TRBV4-2 and J is TRBJ2-1; 10 bases line up with TRBD2. V shed 1 base, J shed 3 bases, and the junction held 6 bases outside the gene matches. CDR1 is LGHNA and CDR2 is YNFKEQ in the germline V gene. The CDR3 is 17 residues long. As DNA, the CDR3 is TGTGCCAGCAGCCAAGGGGGAGGACTAGCGGTCTACAATGAGCAGTTCTTC. Translating it yields CASSQGGGLAVYNEQFF.

J is TRBJ1-1 and V is TRBV25-1, with D unresolved. V gave up 7 bases and J gave up 4 bases, with 13 bases separating them. This CDR3 comprises 13 residues. Germline CDR1 is MGHDK and CDR2 is SYGVNS. The CDR3 region is CASTRSTTTEAFF. The CDR3 nucleotides read TGTGCCAGCACGCGATCGACGACCACTGAAGCTTTCTTT.

The chain combines TRBV5-4 with TRBJ2-1; tentative D call: TRBD1 (5 bases). The CDR3 spans 14 residues. Looked up from germline, CDR1 is SGHNT and CDR2 is YYREEE (reference sequence). V was pared by 2 bases and J by 2 bases, with 8 bases between. The CDR3 reads CASSFKGPYNEQFF. The CDR3 nucleotides read TGTGCCAGCAGCTTCAAGGGGCCCTACAATGAGCAGTTCTTC.

V and J are TRBV19 and TRBJ2-3; TRBD2 might be the D (6 bases). The CDR3 is 13 residues long. The germline V gene encodes CDR1 LNHDA and CDR2 SQIVND (reference sequence). Trimming removed 5 bases at V and 4 bases at J, with 10 bases between. CDR3 amino acids: CASSPIAADTQYF. As DNA, the CDR3 is TGTGCCAGTAGTCCCATAGCGGCAGATACGCAGTATTTT. Together with reference TRBV19 and TRBJ2-3, the CDR3 gives the full variable domain: DGGITQSPKYLFRKEGQNVTLSCEQNLNHDAMYWYRQDPGQGLRLIYYSQIVNDFQKGDIAEGYSVSREKKESFPLTVTSAQKNPTAFYLCASSPIAADTQYFGPGTRLTVL.

V is TRBV6-4 and J is TRBJ1-5; unclear D gene. The CDR3 runs 17 residues. Germline lookup yields CDR1 MRHNA and CDR2 SNTAGT. The V end lost 0 bases, the J end lost 5 bases, and 17 bases lay between the germline ends. The CDR3 DNA reads TGTGCCAGCAGTGACTCGATCCGACGGAAGGAGGATCAGCCCCAGCATTTT. This encodes CASSDSIRRKEDQPQHF.

This clone has a handful of counts. The rearrangement uses TRBV6-5 and TRBJ1-6; unclear D gene. Trimming cost V 3 bases and J 8 bases, with 14 bases left between them. Germline V gene lookup returns CDR1 MNHEY and CDR2 SVGAGI. This CDR3 spans 15 amino acids. CDR3 DNA: TGTGCCAGCAGTTATTCCCCCGGCGTCGATTCACCCCTCCACTTT. It codes for CASSYSPGVDSPLHF.

This clone was observed a single time. This chain uses TRBV4-1 with TRBJ2-1; TRBD2 aligns across 8 bases. CDR3 length: 19 residues. The V segment lost 1 base and the J segment 2 bases; nucleotides outside the gene matches: 13. The germline gives CDR1 MGHRA, CDR2 YSYEKL. The CDR3 DNA reads TGCGCCAGCAGCCAAGGTCCCCTCGCTCTAGCGGGTCCCTACAATGAGCAGTTCTTC. Amino acids: CASSQGPLALAGPYNEQFF.

This clone was seen only a few times. The chain uses TRBV19 and TRBJ2-2; a weak D match, TRBD1 (5 bases). This CDR3 is built from 12 residues. Germline V lookup: CDR1 LNHDA, CDR2 SQIVND (reference sequence). V shed 7 bases and J shed 3 bases, with 6 bases lying between them. The CDR3 nucleotides read TGTGCCAGTACCAGGGACACCGGGGAGCTGTTTTTT. This translates into CASTRDTGELFF.

The V call is TRBV10-3, the J call TRBJ2-7; no firm D call. Deletions cut 3 bases from V and 0 bases from J, with 9 bases between. Looked up from germline, CDR1 is ENHRY and CDR2 is SYGVKD. The CDR3 spans 14 residues. This CDR3 reads CAISEGAGSYEQYF. CDR3 DNA sequence: TGTGCCATCAGTGAAGGTGCCGGCTCCTACGAGCAGTACTTC.

V is TRBV6-5 and J is TRBJ1-3; D unresolved. In germline, CDR1 is MNHEY, CDR2 SVGAGI. Between the trimmed V and J ends, which lost 8 bases and 1 base, there was a span of 6 bases. This CDR3 has 12 amino acids. The CDR3 sequence is CASRGSGNTIYF. CDR3 in DNA: TGTGCCAGCCGGGGTTCTGGAAACACCATATATTTT.

The sample holds a few counts of this clone. The CDR3 bases are TGTGCCAGCAGCCAAGAGTACGGGGTAGACACTGAAGCTTTCTTT. Amino acid sequence: CASSQEYGVDTEAFF. V and J are TRBV14 and TRBJ1-1, with D unclear. The V gene lost 0 bases and the J gene lost 3 bases, with 11 bases spanning the gap. The CDR3 consists of 15 residues. Germline-derived CDR1 and CDR2 are SGHDN and FVKESK.

The gene calls are TRBV6-5 and TRBJ1-2, with 8 bases identical to TRBD1. Losses at the gene ends were 8 bases for V and 7 bases for J; bases not matched to a gene: 12. CDR3 size: 14 residues. The germline V gene encodes CDR1 MNHEY and CDR2 SVGAGI. CDR3 protein: CASRNAGGASGYTF. CDR3 in DNA: TGTGCCAGCCGAAACGCAGGGGGCGCGTCTGGCTACACCTTC.

The chain employs TRBV6-4 and TRBJ1-2; no clear D. Germline CDR1 and CDR2: MRHNA and SNTAGT. V lost 3 bases and J 3 bases, leaving 11 bases between the germline ends. There are 14 residues in the CDR3. In nucleotides, the CDR3 is TGTGCCAGCAGTGAGGAGGTCGGGTACTATGGCTACACCTTC. Protein product: CASSEEVGYYGYTF.

This chain connects TRBV30 to TRBJ2-2; 10 bases agree with TRBD2. The J segment lost 4 bases and the V segment lost 7 bases, leaving 12 bases of the junction unmatched. The CDR3 consists of 16 residues. Per germline, CDR1 GTSNPN and CDR2 SVGIG (reference sequence). CDR3 in amino acids: CASHSGREWGTGELFF. The CDR3 DNA sequence: TGTGCCTCCCACAGCGGGAGGGAATGGGGCACCGGGGAGCTGTTTTTT.